The T cell receptor (beta chain) described here comes from a study of brain metastases from non-small cell lung cancer. In regard to this clone: Its target is not known.

The CDR3 contains 15 residues. In germline, CDR1 is PRHDT, CDR2 FYEKMQ (reference sequence). V was pared by 3 bases and J by 2 bases, with 11 bases between. Broader study findings: T-cell clones appeared expanded in 64% of brain metastases relative to matched primary tumors.

This table comes from immunoSEQ multiplex PCR, and its TCRdb copy is limited to in-frame clones, with some not included. Here the sample spans thousands of clones, 80% to 85% being singletons. The J gene is TRBJ2-4, the V gene TRBV13, with D unclear. The sequenced sample was tissue from a brain metastasis. The TCR comes from a donor at least 40 years old with non-small cell lung cancer. Written as DNA, the CDR3 is TGTGCCAGCAGCTTCACCCCGGACCCCAAAAACATTCAGTACTTC. Amino acids: CASSFTPDPKNIQYF.